This is a list of T cell receptor beta chains from one sample in a study of regulatory T cells in long-lasting Graves disease. Via MiXCR, TCRdb re-called the multiplex PCR reads, giving one row per CDR3 protein. The repertoire holds about 350,000 distinct CDR3 sequences, with over 15% as singletons. These sequences were also reported in another study, on T cells in Graves' hyperthyroidism and ophthalmopathy.

Sequenced here: peripheral blood mononuclear cells (PBMCs), sampled at new diagnosis, from a patient treated with antithyroid drugs. These receptors came from a man aged 35-49 years with Graves disease. Each CDR3 is given with its conserved first and last residue. D genes are given only for firm matches. Some rows mark clone size as missing; the rest say once, few, many or name a class of expanded clone.

CDR3 protein: CASRSRVNYGYTF; CDR3 DNA: TGTGCCAGCAGAAGCAGGGTGAACTATGGCTACACCTTC; D gene: -; clone size: -; J gene: TRBJ1-2; V gene: TRBV27
CDR3 protein: CASSDRGLAGYTF; CDR3 DNA: TGTGCCAGCAGTGACAGGGGACTGGCTGGCTACACCTTC; D gene: -; clone size: few; J gene: TRBJ1-2; V gene: TRBV2
CDR3 protein: CASSFLYSSTQETQYF; CDR3 DNA: TGTGCCAGCAGCTTTTTGTACAGCTCGACGCAAGAGACCCAGTACTTC; D gene: -; clone size: many; J gene: TRBJ2-5; V gene: TRBV11-2
CDR3 protein: CASSYSHRGNQPQHF; CDR3 DNA: TGTGCCAGCAGTTACTCCCACAGGGGCAATCAGCCCCAGCATTTT; D gene: -; clone size: -; J gene: TRBJ1-5; V gene: TRBV6-5
CDR3 protein: CASSSGDIQYF; CDR3 DNA: TGTGCCAGCAGCTCGGGAGACATTCAGTACTTC; D gene: -; clone size: -; J gene: TRBJ2-4; V gene: TRBV7-9
CDR3 protein: CASSLSQSPVSEQFF; CDR3 DNA: TGTGCCAGCAGTTTGTCCCAGTCTCCGGTATCTGAGCAGTTCTTC; D gene: -; clone size: many; J gene: TRBJ2-1; V gene: TRBV12-3/TRBV12-4
CDR3 protein: CAWTGGSYEQYF; CDR3 DNA: TGTGCCTGGACAGGGGGGTCCTACGAGCAGTACTTC; D gene: -; clone size: many; J gene: TRBJ2-7; V gene: TRBV30
CDR3 protein: CASRMTSGGIVDTQYF; CDR3 DNA: TGTGCCAGCAGGATGACTAGCGGGGGGATCGTGGATACGCAGTATTTT; D gene: TRBD2; clone size: many; J gene: TRBJ2-3; V gene: TRBV6-1
CDR3 protein: CASSYQFQGQGDTQYF; CDR3 DNA: TGTGCCAGCAGTTACCAGTTCCAGGGCCAGGGTGATACGCAGTATTTT; D gene: -; clone size: -; J gene: TRBJ2-3; V gene: TRBV6-2/TRBV6-3
CDR3 protein: CASRGYRGGLKGEQFF; CDR3 DNA: TGCGCCAGCAGAGGATACAGGGGTGGCCTCAAGGGTGAGCAGTTCTTC; D gene: TRBD1; clone size: -; J gene: TRBJ2-1; V gene: TRBV4-1
CDR3 protein: CASSSLGWSLQGRTDTQYF; CDR3 DNA: TGTGCCAGCAGTTCCCTCGGGTGGTCCTTACAGGGCCGCACAGATACGCAGTATTTT; D gene: -; clone size: many; J gene: TRBJ2-3; V gene: TRBV27
CDR3 protein: CAWSQGNTGELFF; CDR3 DNA: TGTGCCTGGAGTCAGGGAAACACCGGGGAGCTGTTTTTT; D gene: -; clone size: many; J gene: TRBJ2-2; V gene: TRBV30
CDR3 protein: CASSLMGEKLFF; CDR3 DNA: TGTGCCAGCAGTTTGATGGGCGAAAAACTGTTTTTT; D gene: -; clone size: many; J gene: TRBJ1-4; V gene: TRBV28
CDR3 protein: CASSLTPGTEETQYF; CDR3 DNA: TGCGCCAGCAGCCTGACCCCCGGGACAGAAGAGACCCAGTACTTC; D gene: TRBD1; clone size: many; J gene: TRBJ2-5; V gene: TRBV5-1
CDR3 protein: CASSPHPGVKDTEAFF; CDR3 DNA: TGTGCCAGCAGCCCCCACCCGGGGGTCAAGGACACTGAAGCTTTCTTT; D gene: -; clone size: -; J gene: TRBJ1-1; V gene: TRBV7-2
CDR3 protein: CASMVILRGNYGYTF; CDR3 DNA: TGTGCCAGCATGGTGATCCTCAGGGGAAACTATGGCTACACCTTC; D gene: -; clone size: many; J gene: TRBJ1-2; V gene: TRBV2
CDR3 protein: CASSYSGQGSYEQYF; CDR3 DNA: TGTGCCAGCAGTTACTCCGGACAGGGCTCCTACGAGCAGTACTTC; D gene: TRBD1; clone size: -; J gene: TRBJ2-7; V gene: TRBV6-2/TRBV6-3
CDR3 protein: CASTTGISGVYAYEQYF; CDR3 DNA: TGTGCCAGCACTACTGGGATTAGCGGGGTCTACGCCTACGAGCAGTACTTC; D gene: TRBD2; clone size: many; J gene: TRBJ2-7; V gene: TRBV6-2/TRBV6-3
CDR3 protein: CASSYPEQTDTQYF; CDR3 DNA: TGTGCCAGCAGTTACCCAGAACAAACAGATACGCAGTATTTT; D gene: -; clone size: many; J gene: TRBJ2-3; V gene: TRBV6-5
CDR3 protein: CSAWGRVGAKNIQYF; CDR3 DNA: TGCAGTGCTTGGGGGCGGGTGGGGGCCAAAAACATTCAGTACTTC; D gene: -; clone size: few; J gene: TRBJ2-4; V gene: TRBV20-1
CDR3 protein: CASSMWRGRMNTEAFF; CDR3 DNA: TGTGCCAGTAGTATGTGGAGGGGACGAATGAACACTGAAGCTTTCTTT; D gene: -; clone size: few; J gene: TRBJ1-1; V gene: TRBV19
CDR3 protein: CASRDAAGVVAEAFF; CDR3 DNA: TGCGCCAGCAGGGATGCGGCGGGGGTCGTGGCTGAAGCTTTCTTT; D gene: -; clone size: many; J gene: TRBJ1-1; V gene: TRBV10-2
CDR3 protein: CASSFLQASTLHF; CDR3 DNA: TGTGCCAGCAGTTTCTTACAGGCCAGCACCCTCCACTTT; D gene: -; clone size: many; J gene: TRBJ1-6; V gene: TRBV28
CDR3 protein: CASSWGGGYQETQYF; CDR3 DNA: TGTGCCAGCAGCTGGGGGGGGGGTTATCAAGAGACCCAGTACTTC; D gene: TRBD2; clone size: many; J gene: TRBJ2-5; V gene: TRBV5-6
CDR3 protein: CASRPGPGDYEQYF; CDR3 DNA: TGTGCCAGCAGACCGGGACCGGGGGACTACGAGCAGTACTTC; D gene: -; clone size: -; J gene: TRBJ2-7; V gene: TRBV11-3
CDR3 protein: CATSRGGAVEKLFF; CDR3 DNA: TGTGCCACCAGCAGAGGGGGGGCTGTGGAAAAACTGTTTTTT; D gene: -; clone size: -; J gene: TRBJ1-4; V gene: TRBV15
CDR3 protein: CASSRPGHTDTQYF; CDR3 DNA: TGTGCCAGCTCACGACCGGGACACACAGATACGCAGTATTTT; D gene: -; clone size: -; J gene: TRBJ2-3; V gene: TRBV18
CDR3 protein: CSASLRSSGANVLTF; CDR3 DNA: TGCAGTGCTAGTCTCAGGAGCTCTGGGGCCAACGTCCTGACTTTC; D gene: -; clone size: few; J gene: TRBJ2-6; V gene: TRBV20-1
CDR3 protein: CASSERTNTQYF; CDR3 DNA: TGTGCCAGCAGTGAAAGAACGAATACGCAGTATTTT; D gene: -; clone size: few; J gene: TRBJ2-3; V gene: TRBV25-1
CDR3 protein: CASSVSGQGVTGELFF; CDR3 DNA: TGTGCCAGCAGCGTCAGTGGGCAGGGGGTTACCGGGGAGCTGTTTTTT; D gene: TRBD1; clone size: -; J gene: TRBJ2-2; V gene: TRBV9
CDR3 protein: CASSGGLAPNSYEQYF; CDR3 DNA: TGTGCCAGCAGCGGGGGACTAGCGCCTAACTCCTACGAGCAGTACTTC; D gene: TRBD2; clone size: many; J gene: TRBJ2-7; V gene: TRBV7-9
CDR3 protein: CASSPLGGGGRYEQYF; CDR3 DNA: TGTGCCAGCAGCCCCCTGGGGGGGGGGGGGCGTTACGAGCAGTACTTC; D gene: -; clone size: once; J gene: TRBJ2-7; V gene: TRBV28
CDR3 protein: CASSESVPYLAVDTQYF; CDR3 DNA: TGCGCCAGCAGTGAGTCGGTCCCTTACCTAGCCGTGGATACGCAGTATTTT; D gene: -; clone size: many; J gene: TRBJ2-3; V gene: TRBV10-2
CDR3 protein: CASSYAGATNEKLFF; CDR3 DNA: TGTGCCAGCAGTTACGCGGGGGCGACTAATGAAAAACTGTTTTTT; D gene: -; clone size: many; J gene: TRBJ1-4; V gene: TRBV6-2/TRBV6-3
CDR3 protein: CASSWGNTEAFF; CDR3 DNA: TGCGCCAGCAGCTGGGGCAACACTGAAGCTTTCTTT; D gene: -; clone size: many; J gene: TRBJ1-1; V gene: TRBV5-1
CDR3 protein: CASSSGTSGRGSYEQYF; CDR3 DNA: TGTGCCAGCAGTTCCGGGACTAGCGGTCGGGGCTCCTACGAGCAGTACTTC; D gene: TRBD2; clone size: many; J gene: TRBJ2-7; V gene: TRBV6-5
CDR3 protein: CSVGAGYLDTQYF; CDR3 DNA: TGCAGCGTTGGTGCGGGCTACTTAGATACGCAGTATTTT; D gene: -; clone size: many; J gene: TRBJ2-3; V gene: TRBV29-1
CDR3 protein: CASSEFQGGSTEAFF; CDR3 DNA: TGTGCCAGCAGTGAATTCCAGGGAGGTAGTACTGAAGCTTTCTTT; D gene: -; clone size: many; J gene: TRBJ1-1; V gene: TRBV6-4
CDR3 protein: CASSSQDSEAFF; CDR3 DNA: TGTGCCAGCAGTTCCCAGGACTCTGAAGCTTTCTTT; D gene: -; clone size: few; J gene: TRBJ1-1; V gene: TRBV9
CDR3 protein: CASRPQGISYEQYF; CDR3 DNA: TGTGCCAGCAGACCTCAGGGGATCAGCTACGAGCAGTACTTC; D gene: -; clone size: many; J gene: TRBJ2-7; V gene: TRBV7-6
CDR3 protein: CASSLVWETEAFF; CDR3 DNA: TGCGCCAGCAGCTTGGTGTGGGAGACTGAAGCTTTCTTT; D gene: -; clone size: -; J gene: TRBJ1-1; V gene: TRBV5-1
CDR3 protein: CAWSDPTVPWGEKLFF; CDR3 DNA: TGTGCCTGGAGTGATCCTACCGTACCTTGGGGTGAAAAACTGTTTTTT; D gene: -; clone size: many; J gene: TRBJ1-4; V gene: TRBV30
CDR3 protein: CASSLHTGTAQFRNTIYF; CDR3 DNA: TGTGCCAGCAGCCTCCATACCGGGACAGCCCAATTTCGGAACACCATATATTTT; D gene: TRBD1; clone size: -; J gene: TRBJ1-3; V gene: TRBV5-5
CDR3 protein: CASSPQGRLPETQYF; CDR3 DNA: TGTGCCAGCAGCCCCCAGGGGCGCTTACCGGAGACCCAGTACTTC; D gene: -; clone size: many; J gene: TRBJ2-5; V gene: TRBV4-2
CDR3 protein: CASREAGDFGKYF; CDR3 DNA: TGTGCCAGCAGGGAAGCAGGGGACTTTGGGAAGTATTTT; D gene: -; clone size: -; J gene: TRBJ2-3; V gene: TRBV6-1
CDR3 protein: CSARDPRQGGTGELFF; CDR3 DNA: TGCAGTGCTAGAGACCCCCGACAGGGGGGCACCGGGGAGCTGTTTTTT; D gene: TRBD1; clone size: many; J gene: TRBJ2-2; V gene: TRBV20-1
CDR3 protein: CASSAGTTNSPLHF; CDR3 DNA: TGCGCCAGCAGCGCCGGGACAACAAATTCACCCCTCCACTTT; D gene: -; clone size: -; J gene: TRBJ1-6; V gene: TRBV10-1
CDR3 protein: CATSETGEYQETQYF; CDR3 DNA: TGTGCCACCAGTGAAACGGGGGAGTACCAAGAGACCCAGTACTTC; D gene: -; clone size: -; J gene: TRBJ2-5; V gene: TRBV24-1
CDR3 protein: CASSRQWGSTEAFF; CDR3 DNA: TGTGCCAGCAGCCGGCAGTGGGGAAGTACTGAAGCTTTCTTT; D gene: -; clone size: many; J gene: TRBJ1-1; V gene: TRBV3-1
CDR3 protein: CASSFSSGGLSYNEQFF; CDR3 DNA: TGTGCCAGCAGCTTTTCAAGCGGGGGGCTTTCCTACAATGAGCAGTTCTTC; D gene: TRBD2; clone size: -; J gene: TRBJ2-1; V gene: TRBV5-5